This T cell receptor (beta chain) originates from a study of CXCR3-negative and CXCR3-positive naive CD8 T cells. As regards this clonotype: Its antigen is not identified.

Overall study results and limits: Surface CD5 looked about the same in the naive subsets, so the authors worked out TCR strength from TRB CDR3 properties.

It was by 5' RACE with UMI labels that the TRB cDNA libraries were prepared. TCRdb re-analyzed the 5' RACE reads; it lists each CDR3 protein once, without DNA. The sample yields about 130,000 distinct CDR3 sequences, of which the top ten take up roughly 0.29%. Sequencing was performed on naive CXCR3- CD8+ T cells from blood. Subset defined: CD45RO-CCR7+CD27+CD95- naive CD8+ T cells lacking CXCR3 (TNR3-). This receptor was obtained from a human donor in good health. Some clones in this sample may be carry-over from other donors' samples.

CDR3: CASSEPGATNEKLFF. The rearrangement uses TRBV11-1 and TRBJ1-4; TCRdb returns TRBD1, unconfirmable since there is no DNA. The CDR3 length is 15 residues. Germline loops: CDR1 SGHAT, CDR2 FQDESV (reference sequence).